This TCR beta chain was recorded in a study of T cells in Graves' hyperthyroidism and ophthalmopathy. V was clipped by 6 bases and J by 0 bases, with 14 bases between them. The CDR3 is 14 residues long. CDR1 and CDR2 from the germline V gene are SQVTM and ANQGSEA. Researchers took RNA transcripts and amplified the TCR beta CDR3 regions from them. RT-PCR in the first round (using the HTBI primer set) targeted the TCR CDR3. One entry per CDR3 protein results from TCRdb running MiXCR on the multiplex PCR reads. The table lists 550,000 to 700,000 distinct CDR3 sequences, 35% to 55% of them singletons, with around 17% in the top ten. Broader study findings: The model made its ophthalmopathy prediction, and onset followed a median around 6.9 months later. Blood also showed most of the thyroid clonotypes that were expanded above 0.001.

This clonotype has at least ten counts. Its antigen remains unknown. The clonotype was recovered from an adult woman with Graves' disease, either hyperthyroidism or ophthalmopathy (not recorded which). The sequenced sample consisted of peripheral blood or thyroid tissue (not recorded which). This chain connects TRBV29-1 to TRBJ1-1, with a possible D match to TRBD1 (6 bases). The CDR3 protein is CSVGGAGLNTEAFF. CDR3 coding DNA: TGCAGCGTGGGGGGGGCTGGCTTGAACACTGAAGCTTTCTTT.